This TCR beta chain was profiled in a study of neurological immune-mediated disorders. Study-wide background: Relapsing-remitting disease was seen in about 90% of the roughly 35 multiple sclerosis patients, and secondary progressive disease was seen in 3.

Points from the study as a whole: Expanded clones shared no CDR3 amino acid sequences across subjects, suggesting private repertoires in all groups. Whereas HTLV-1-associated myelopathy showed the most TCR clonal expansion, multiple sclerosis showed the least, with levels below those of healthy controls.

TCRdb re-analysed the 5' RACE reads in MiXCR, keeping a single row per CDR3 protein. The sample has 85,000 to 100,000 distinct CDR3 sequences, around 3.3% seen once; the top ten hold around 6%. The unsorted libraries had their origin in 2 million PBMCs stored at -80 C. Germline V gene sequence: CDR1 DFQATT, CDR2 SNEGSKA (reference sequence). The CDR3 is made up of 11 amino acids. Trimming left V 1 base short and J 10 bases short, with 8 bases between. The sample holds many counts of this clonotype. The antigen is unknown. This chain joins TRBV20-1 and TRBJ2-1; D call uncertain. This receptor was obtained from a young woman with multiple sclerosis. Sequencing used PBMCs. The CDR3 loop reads CSARAYREQFF. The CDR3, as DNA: TGCAGTGCTAGAGCATATCGGGAGCAGTTCTTC.